The source of this T cell receptor beta chain is a study of cytomegalovirus exposure and HLA in healthy donors. With 60 Vbeta and 13 Jbeta primers, the PCR was carried out. Produced via immunoSEQ multiplex PCR; TCRdb's table is partial and in-frame only. The profile shows 150,000 to 200,000 clones, over 70% of them singletons. Trimming took 5 bases from V and 1 from J, leaving 8 bases between them. Germline CDR1 SGHTA, CDR2 FQGNSA. The CDR3 is 13 amino acids. The sample was PBMCs. The chain employs TRBV7-2 and TRBJ1-1; D not certain. This receptor was taken from a female donor in good health and CMV-seronegative. The CDR3 spells CASSVTENTEAFF. Written as DNA, the CDR3 is TGTGCCAGCAGCGTAACAGAGAACACTGAAGCTTTCTTT. Full variable domain (outside the CDR3, taken from reference TRBV7-2 and TRBJ1-1): GAGVSQSPSNKVTEKGKDVELRCDPISGHTALYWYRQSLGQGLEFLIYFQGNSAPDKSGLPSDRFSAERTGGSVSTLTIQRTQQEDSAVYLCASSVTENTEAFFGQGTRLTVV.